The 24 T cell receptor beta chains listed next were all sequenced from one sample in a study of T cell responses to AZD1222 COVID-19 vaccine. The assay was immunoSEQ multiplex PCR, and TCRdb's table has in-frame clones only and misses some. The table shows approximately 180,000 clones, with 90% to 95% occurring only once. The source material was peripheral blood, sampled on day 0 of AZD1222 vaccination. These TCRs come from an adult in good health.

This clone was found once. The V gene is TRBV5-4, the J gene TRBJ1-1; D possibly corresponds to TRBD1 (6 bases). The germline V gene has CDR1 SGHNT and CDR2 YYREEE (reference sequence). The CDR3 sequence is 16 residues long. V was trimmed by 4 bases and J by 0 bases, leaving 16 bases between them. The CDR3 region has the DNA TGTGCCAGCAGCCGTGGACAGAGTTCAATGAACACTGAAGCTTTCTTT. This encodes CASSRGQSSMNTEAFF.

This chain links TRBV7-2 with TRBJ1-2; no clear D gene. Germline CDR1 is SGHTA and CDR2 is FQGNSA. This CDR3 region has 15 residues. V lost 2 bases and J lost 0, with 10 bases in between. CDR3 residues: CASSLFAEPNYGYTF. Here the CDR3 DNA reads TGTGCCAGCAGCTTATTCGCCGAACCTAACTATGGCTACACCTTC.

This chain uses TRBV1 with TRBJ2-3; the table's TRBD2 call for D was not verified on the DNA. TRBV1 is classified as a pseudogene. The CDR3 is made up of 12 amino acids. The CDR3 reads CTSSLPGDTQYF. Here the CDR3 DNA reads TGCACCAGCAGCCTGCCCGGAGATACGCAGTATTTT.

The chain links TRBV29-1 to TRBJ1-1; 7 nucleotides agree with TRBD1. CDR3 length: 16 amino acids. Per the germline V gene, CDR1 is SQVTM and CDR2 is ANQGSEA. J lost 0 bases, V lost 1 base, and 8 bases had no gene match. CDR3 nucleotides: TGCAGCGTTGAAGTTCCAGGGGGGTGGGTGAACACTGAAGCTTTCTTT. This encodes CSVEVPGGWVNTEAFF. Supplemented by reference TRBV29-1 and TRBJ1-1, the full variable domain reads SAVISQKPSRDICQRGTSLTIQCQVDSQVTMMFWYRQQPGQSLTLIATANQGSEATYESGFVIDKFPISRPNLTFSTLTVSNMSPEDSSIYLCSVEVPGGWVNTEAFFGQGTRLTVV.

A word on this clone: Since no conserved phenylalanine or tryptophan closes the CDR3, a read error is the likely cause. The DNA is omitted, as the CDR3 cannot be located on it reliably, and the CDR3 follows TCRdb's listing. CDR3 protein: CASSLGAGDRTL. The chain has TRBV7-2 and TRBJ1-1; no check of the table's D call, TRBD1, against the DNA was made. The CDR3 length equals 12 residues, ends included. CDR1 is SGHTA and CDR2 is FQGNSA in the germline V gene.

The chain carries TRBV27 and TRBJ2-7; no firm D call. The CDR3 length is 17 residues. Deletions cut 6 bases from V and 1 base from J, with 22 bases between. The germline gives CDR1 MNHEY, CDR2 SMNVEV (reference sequence). In DNA form, the CDR3 reads TGTGCCAGCAGCACAACAACCAGGATTAGAAATTCCTACGAGCAGTACTTC. It is translated as CASSTTTRIRNSYEQYF.

The genes are TRBV6-5 and TRBJ2-3, with 12 nucleotides matching TRBD2. The CDR3 has 15 amino acids. Germline V lookup: CDR1 MNHEY, CDR2 SVGAGI. With V trimmed by 6 bases and J by 4 bases, 5 bases remained unmatched. The CDR3 here is CASSSLAGGSDTQYF. The CDR3 region has the DNA TGTGCCAGCAGCTCCCTAGCGGGAGGGTCAGATACGCAGTATTTT.

The V call is TRBV6-2 or TRBV6-3, the J call TRBJ2-1; TRBD2 matches 10 bases. With 6 bases clipped from V and 0 bases from J, the junction kept 8 bases outside the gene matches. From germline, CDR1 is MNHEY and CDR2 SVGEGT. The CDR3 runs to 17 residues. The CDR3 reads CASSGSGLAVSYNEQFF. The DNA for the CDR3 is TGTGCCAGCAGCGGTTCCGGACTAGCGGTCTCCTACAATGAGCAGTTCTTC.

This clone showed up just once. This sequence joins TRBV24-1 and TRBJ1-5; D may be TRBD1 (5 bases). Germline assignment: CDR1 KGHDR and CDR2 SFDVKD. CDR3 length: 16 amino acids. V was cut by 6 bases and J by 6 bases, with 20 bases left in between. This chain's CDR3 is CATSSSLGQGVQPQHF. The DNA of the CDR3 is TGTGCCACCAGTTCTTCCCTAGGGCAGGGCGTTCAGCCCCAGCATTTT.

V is TRBV4-1 and J is TRBJ2-2; no clear D gene. The germline CDR1 and CDR2 sequences are MGHRA and YSYEKL. CDR3 length: 14 amino acids. The V end was cut by 3 bases, the J end by 6 bases, with 11 bases between. The CDR3 DNA reads as TGCGCCAGCAGCCAGAATACTTTGTCCGGGGAGCTGTTTTTT. It encodes CASSQNTLSGELFF.

This clone was recorded only once. This sequence joins TRBV29-1 and TRBJ2-7, with no clear D. V dropped 4 bases and J dropped 0 bases, with 7 bases sitting between them. Germline-derived CDR1 and CDR2 are SQVTM and ANQGSEA. This CDR3 region has 12 residues. This CDR3 reads CSVGQSSYEQYF. The CDR3 coding sequence is TGCAGCGTTGGGCAGTCCTCCTACGAGCAGTACTTC.

This chain uses TRBV3-1 (or the pseudogene TRBV3-2) with TRBJ1-2; D gene unclear. Germline V CDR1 and CDR2: LGHDT, YNNKEL (reference sequence). This CDR3 is built from 17 residues. Trimming removed 0 bases from V and 8 bases from J, with 22 bases in between. CDR3 coding DNA: TGTGCCAGCAGCCAAGATAACCAGAGACCTCAAAGCGACGGCTACACCTTC. Protein: CASSQDNQRPQSDGYTF.

This rearrangement joins TRBV20-1 to TRBJ1-2; tentatively, D is TRBD1 (6 bases). This CDR3 comprises 11 residues. Trimming left V 5 bases short and J 7 bases short, with 11 bases between. CDR1 is DFQATT, CDR2 SNEGSKA, per germline (reference sequence). Here the CDR3 reads CSASTGLGYTF. The CDR3, as DNA: TGCAGTGCTTCGACAGGCCTTGGCTACACCTTC.

This clone was seen just once. J is TRBJ1-2 and V is TRBV4-1, with a weak D call TRBD1 (5 bases). CDR1 MGHRA and CDR2 YSYEKL come from the germline V gene. Between the trimmed V and J ends, which lost 2 bases and 3 bases, there was a span of 19 bases. The CDR3 is 17 amino acids. The CDR3 DNA reads TGCGCCAGCAGCCAACCCCGGGTGGTGCAGGGCCACTATGGCTACACCTTC. It codes for CASSQPRVVQGHYGYTF.

This chain links TRBV27 with TRBJ1-2; 8 nucleotides align to TRBD1. Unmatched junction bases numbered 2, after V lost 3 bases and J lost 5 bases. The CDR3 totals 13 residues. Germline assignment: CDR1 MNHEY and CDR2 SMNVEV (reference sequence). The chain's CDR3 is CASSLTGAYGYTF. The CDR3 region has the DNA TGTGCCAGCAGTTTGACAGGGGCGTATGGCTACACCTTC.

The chain uses TRBV11-3 and TRBJ1-1; 8 bases match TRBD1. Germline V gene lookup returns CDR1 SGHNT and CDR2 YENEEA. Trimming took 5 bases from V and 0 from J; bases not matched to a gene: 5. The CDR3 has 15 residues. CDR3 sequence: CASSPGGALNTEAFF. The CDR3 coding sequence is TGTGCCAGCAGCCCAGGGGGCGCCTTGAACACTGAAGCTTTCTTT.

The J gene is TRBJ1-1, the V gene TRBV19; D uncertain. Deletions cut 0 bases from V and 1 base from J, with 9 bases between. Germline V gene sequence: CDR1 LNHDA, CDR2 SQIVND (reference sequence). The CDR3 length is 15 residues. CDR3 in DNA: TGTGCCAGTAGTATAGAAGTCGGGAAGAACACTGAAGCTTTCTTT. This sequence encodes CASSIEVGKNTEAFF.

J is TRBJ2-3 and V is TRBV30; 11 bases are a match to TRBD2. This CDR3 comprises 14 residues. After removal of 2 bases from V and 5 bases from J, the junction contained 3 bases not matched to a gene. Germline values: CDR1 GTSNPN, CDR2 SVGIG (reference sequence). CDR3 protein: CAWSPGTSGDTQYF. The DNA of the CDR3 is TGTGCCTGGAGTCCCGGGACTAGCGGAGATACGCAGTATTTT.

This chain uses TRBV19 with TRBJ1-1; 7 bases fit TRBD1. The CDR3 contains 13 residues. V shed 10 bases and J 1 base; nucleotides not matched to a gene: 6. CDR1 LNHDA and CDR2 SQIVND come from the germline V gene (reference sequence). The chain's CDR3 is CATQTGRNTEAFF. The CDR3 DNA reads TGTGCCACACAGACAGGGAGGAACACTGAAGCTTTCTTT.

V gene TRBV10-3 combines with J gene TRBJ1-1, with D tentatively TRBD1 (5 bases). The germline CDR1 and CDR2 sequences are ENHRY and SYGVKD. V shed 6 bases and J shed 4 bases, with 24 bases lying between them. This CDR3 spans 17 amino acids. This CDR3 reads CAISALGNRPLGTEAFF. The CDR3 nucleotides read TGTGCCATCAGCGCCCTGGGGAACAGGCCCCTGGGCACTGAAGCTTTCTTT.

The rearrangement links TRBV15 to TRBJ1-5; perhaps TRBD1 as D (6 bases). The CDR3 is made up of 15 amino acids. Trimming removed 4 bases at V and 5 bases at J, with 15 bases between. CDR1 is LNHNV, CDR2 YYDKDF, per germline (reference sequence). Here the CDR3 reads CATSKGLGAYQPQHF. The DNA of the CDR3 is TGTGCCACCAGCAAGGGCCTGGGGGCGTATCAGCCCCAGCATTTT.

The rearrangement links TRBV30 to TRBJ2-3; D call uncertain. This CDR3 has 13 residues. V gave up 2 bases and J gave up 1 base, with 7 bases separating them. Germline loops: CDR1 GTSNPN, CDR2 SVGIG (reference sequence). The CDR3 DNA sequence: TGTGCCTGGAGTATCCAGGGCACAGATACGCAGTATTTT. Translation gives CAWSIQGTDTQYF.

The genes are TRBV25-1 and TRBJ2-7; TRBD1 agrees at 10 bases. Germline V gene data show CDR1 as MGHDK and CDR2 as SYGVNS. The CDR3 runs to 15 residues. Unmatched junction bases numbered 8, after V lost 7 bases and J lost 2 bases. The CDR3 spells CASTPGTGDAYEQYF. CDR3 DNA: TGTGCCAGCACCCCCGGGACAGGGGATGCCTACGAGCAGTACTTC.

The chain is built from TRBV4-2 and TRBJ2-7, with no clear D. V was cut by 6 bases and J by 3 bases, with 21 bases left in between. Germline V gene sequence: CDR1 LGHNA, CDR2 YNFKEQ. CDR3 size: 16 residues. The CDR3 nucleotides read TGTGCCAGCAGTCCGTCATCTACTTCCACGTTCTACGAGCAGTACTTC. It yields the protein CASSPSSTSTFYEQYF.